This TCR beta chain derives from a study of response to subunit inactivated influenza vaccine. The germline gives CDR1 MNHEY, CDR2 SVGEGT. This CDR3 is built from 14 residues. V lost 7 bases, J lost 3 bases, and 13 bases lay in between. Points from the study as a whole: Each seasonal influenza vaccination recruits few new T cells, the authors suggested.

Each CDR3 protein is one row after TCRdb ran MiXCR on the RT-PCR reads. The sample comprises 250,000 to 350,000 distinct CDR3 sequences, 22% of which are singletons, and 10% rests with the top ten. The sample holds a few counts of this clonotype. Its antigen is still unknown. The receptor was derived from a man between 50 and 69 years old who received an inactivated influenza vaccine. The chain has TRBV6-2 or TRBV6-3 and TRBJ1-5; D perhaps matches TRBD1 (5 bases). The source material was PBMCs from blood, sampled 21 months after vaccination. As DNA, the CDR3 is TGTGCCAGCACCGCCGGGACGGCCAATCAGCCCCAGCATTTT. Protein sequence: CASTAGTANQPQHF.